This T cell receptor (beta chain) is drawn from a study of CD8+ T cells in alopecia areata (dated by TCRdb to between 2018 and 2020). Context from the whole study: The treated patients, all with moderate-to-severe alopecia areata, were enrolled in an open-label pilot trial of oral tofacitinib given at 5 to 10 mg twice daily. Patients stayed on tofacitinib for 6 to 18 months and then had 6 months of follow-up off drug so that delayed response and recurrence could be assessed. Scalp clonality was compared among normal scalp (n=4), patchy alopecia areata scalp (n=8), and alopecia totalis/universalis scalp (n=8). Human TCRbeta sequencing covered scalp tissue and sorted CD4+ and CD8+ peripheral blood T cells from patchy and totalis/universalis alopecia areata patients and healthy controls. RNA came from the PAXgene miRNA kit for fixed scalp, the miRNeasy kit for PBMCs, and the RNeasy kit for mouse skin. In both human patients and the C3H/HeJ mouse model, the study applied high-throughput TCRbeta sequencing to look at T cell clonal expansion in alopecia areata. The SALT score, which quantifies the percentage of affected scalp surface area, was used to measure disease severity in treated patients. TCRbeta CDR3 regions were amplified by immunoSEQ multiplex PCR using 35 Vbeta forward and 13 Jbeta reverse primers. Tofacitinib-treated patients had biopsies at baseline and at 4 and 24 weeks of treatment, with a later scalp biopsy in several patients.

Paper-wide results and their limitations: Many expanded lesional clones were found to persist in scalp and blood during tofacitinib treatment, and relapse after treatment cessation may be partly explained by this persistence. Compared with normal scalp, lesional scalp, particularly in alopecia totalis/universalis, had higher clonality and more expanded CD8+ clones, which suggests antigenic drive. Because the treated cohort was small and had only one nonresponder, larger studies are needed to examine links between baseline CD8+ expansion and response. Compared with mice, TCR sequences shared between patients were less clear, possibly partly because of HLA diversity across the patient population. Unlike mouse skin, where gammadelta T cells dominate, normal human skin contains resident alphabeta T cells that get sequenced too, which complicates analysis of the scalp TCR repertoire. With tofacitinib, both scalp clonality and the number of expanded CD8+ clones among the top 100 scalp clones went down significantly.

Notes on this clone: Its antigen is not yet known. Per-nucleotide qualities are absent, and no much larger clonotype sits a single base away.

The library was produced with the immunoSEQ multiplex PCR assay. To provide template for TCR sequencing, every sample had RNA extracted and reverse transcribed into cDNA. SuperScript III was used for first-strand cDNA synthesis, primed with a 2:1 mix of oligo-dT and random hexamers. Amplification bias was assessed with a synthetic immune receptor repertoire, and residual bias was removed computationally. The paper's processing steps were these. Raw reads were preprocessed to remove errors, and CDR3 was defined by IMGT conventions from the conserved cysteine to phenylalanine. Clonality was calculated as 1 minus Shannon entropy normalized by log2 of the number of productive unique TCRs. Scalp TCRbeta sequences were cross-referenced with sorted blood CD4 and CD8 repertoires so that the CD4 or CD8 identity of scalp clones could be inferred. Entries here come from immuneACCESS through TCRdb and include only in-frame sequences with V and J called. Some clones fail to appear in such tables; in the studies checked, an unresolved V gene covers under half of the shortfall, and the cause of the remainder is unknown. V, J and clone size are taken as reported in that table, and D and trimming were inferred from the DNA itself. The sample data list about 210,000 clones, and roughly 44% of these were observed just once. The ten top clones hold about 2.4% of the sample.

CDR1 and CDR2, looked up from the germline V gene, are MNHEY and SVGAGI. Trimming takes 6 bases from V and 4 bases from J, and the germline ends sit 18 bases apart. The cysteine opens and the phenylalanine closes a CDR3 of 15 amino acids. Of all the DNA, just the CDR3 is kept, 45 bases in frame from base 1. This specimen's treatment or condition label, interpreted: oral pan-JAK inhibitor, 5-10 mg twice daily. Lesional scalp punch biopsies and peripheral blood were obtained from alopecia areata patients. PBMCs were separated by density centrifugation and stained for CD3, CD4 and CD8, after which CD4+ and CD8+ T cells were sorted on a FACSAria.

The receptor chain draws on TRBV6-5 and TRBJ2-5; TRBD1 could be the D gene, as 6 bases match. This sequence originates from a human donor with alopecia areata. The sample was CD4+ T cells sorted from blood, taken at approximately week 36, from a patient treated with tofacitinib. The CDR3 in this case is CASRDSPGDGETQYF. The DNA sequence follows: TGTGCCAGCAGGGACTCCCCAGGGGATGGAGAGACCCAGTACTTC.